Listed below are T cell receptor beta chains from one sample, sequenced in a study of beta chain features in type 1 diabetes. Assay: immunoSEQ multiplex PCR; the TCRdb copy retains only in-frame clones and omits some. The sample lists some 270,000 clones, roughly 8% occurring once. The sequencing input was central memory CD4+ T cells from blood. Every receptor here comes from a woman aged 18-35 years in good health. Both conserved end residues are part of each CDR3. A D gene is named only where the DNA matches it firmly. Part of the rows lack a size; the others show once, few, many or a class for expanded clones.

j_gene,abundance,v_gene,d_gene,CDR3nt,CDR3aa
TRBJ2-2,.,TRBV11-2,.,TGTGCCAGCAGAGGGGAGGGGGGCGCCCAGCGGGAGCTGTTTTTT,CASRGEGGAQRELFF
TRBJ2-3,few,TRBV19,.,TGTGCCAGTAAACCGGGGGCCACAAGCACAGATACGCAGTATTTT,CASKPGATSTDTQYF
TRBJ1-5,.,TRBV29-1,.,TGCAGCGTTGACGGGGGACCTAGCAATCAGCCCCAGCATTTT,CSVDGGPSNQPQHF
TRBJ2-7,many,TRBV7-2,.,TGTGCCAGCAGCTTCGGTCAGGGAAGCGAGCAGTACTTC,CASSFGQGSEQYF
TRBJ1-4,.,TRBV19,TRBD1,TGTGCCAGTAGTATTGGGACAGGGGTCGTCGCGGAAAAACTGTTTTTT,CASSIGTGVVAEKLFF
TRBJ2-3,.,TRBV7-9,TRBD2,TGTGCCAGCACCCCGGCTGGCGGGGGATCTAGCACAGATACGCAGTATTTT,CASTPAGGGSSTDTQYF
TRBJ2-5,few,TRBV2,.,TGTGCCAGCAATAGCAGGACCGGGGAGACCCAGTACTTC,CASNSRTGETQYF
TRBJ1-1,.,TRBV15,TRBD1,TGTGCCACCAGCAGAGATCGGAGGGGGCGAAGGGGCACTGAAGCTTTCTTT,CATSRDRRGRRGTEAFF
TRBJ2-7,many,TRBV25-1,.,TGTGCCAGCAGGGGGATAGGGACCTACGAGCAGTACTTC,CASRGIGTYEQYF
TRBJ2-5,.,TRBV19,.,TGTGCCAGTAGTATTTGGCCAGCTGAGTACCAAGAGACCCAGTACTTC,CASSIWPAEYQETQYF
TRBJ1-4,.,TRBV7-2,.,TGTGCCAGCAGCTTAGGGCCGGGCCAGACTGCAACTAATGAAAAACTGTTTTTT,CASSLGPGQTATNEKLFF
TRBJ2-1,many,TRBV14,.,TGTGCCAGCAGCCAAGATTCGTGGGGGCGGAAGTTCTTC,CASSQDSWGRKFF
TRBJ1-5,.,TRBV30,.,TGTGCCTGGAGTTTGGCGGCGAATCAGCCCCAGCATTTT,CAWSLAANQPQHF
TRBJ2-2,.,TRBV6-6,.,TGTGCCAGCAGCGCCGGGTCCTCCAGGGAGCTGTTTTTT,CASSAGSSRELFF
TRBJ2-3,.,TRBV5-1,.,TGCGCCAGCAGCTTGGGTCCCCCGGGCGCAACCCCCACAGATACGCAGTATTTT,CASSLGPPGATPTDTQYF
TRBJ1-2,.,TRBV15,.,TGTGCCACCAGCAGAGGGGGGACGGATTCTAACTATGGCTACACCTTC,CATSRGGTDSNYGYTF
TRBJ2-5,.,TRBV27,TRBD1,TGTGCCAGCAGTTTAATGGCAGGGGGAAGGGTGACCCAGTACTTC,CASSLMAGGRVTQYF
TRBJ1-2,few,TRBV5-4,TRBD1,TGTGCCAGCAGCTTAGGACAGGGAGATTATGGCTACACCTTC,CASSLGQGDYGYTF
TRBJ2-1,few,TRBV6-6,TRBD2,TGTGCCAGCAGAGGGACTATTACTAAACGGGAGCAGTTCTTC,CASRGTITKREQFF